The entry below gives a single T cell receptor (beta chain) sequence along with its context. CDR1 SNHLY and CDR2 FYNNEI come from the germline V gene. V gave up 0 bases and J gave up 5 bases, with 31 bases separating them. The CDR3 is made up of 21 amino acids. This specimen comes from a study of shared T cell receptors in the human thymus. Profiled with immunoSEQ multiplex PCR; TCRdb holds only in-frame clones, not every one. The table lists over 650,000 clones, around 87% of them singletons. The same specimen was also included in a second study, on human thymus T cells. As reported in that work: Obtained as resections during corrective heart surgery, the thymus tissue was then studied.

Source material: thymocytes. The TCR sequence derives from a boy younger than two with a congenital heart defect. This sequence joins TRBV2 and TRBJ1-1, with a tentative D call TRBD1 (6 bases). The CDR3 sequence is CASSEARVESDRGEKQTEAFF. The DNA for the CDR3 is TGTGCCAGCAGTGAAGCTCGTGTCGAATCGGACAGAGGAGAAAAGCAGACTGAAGCTTTCTTT.